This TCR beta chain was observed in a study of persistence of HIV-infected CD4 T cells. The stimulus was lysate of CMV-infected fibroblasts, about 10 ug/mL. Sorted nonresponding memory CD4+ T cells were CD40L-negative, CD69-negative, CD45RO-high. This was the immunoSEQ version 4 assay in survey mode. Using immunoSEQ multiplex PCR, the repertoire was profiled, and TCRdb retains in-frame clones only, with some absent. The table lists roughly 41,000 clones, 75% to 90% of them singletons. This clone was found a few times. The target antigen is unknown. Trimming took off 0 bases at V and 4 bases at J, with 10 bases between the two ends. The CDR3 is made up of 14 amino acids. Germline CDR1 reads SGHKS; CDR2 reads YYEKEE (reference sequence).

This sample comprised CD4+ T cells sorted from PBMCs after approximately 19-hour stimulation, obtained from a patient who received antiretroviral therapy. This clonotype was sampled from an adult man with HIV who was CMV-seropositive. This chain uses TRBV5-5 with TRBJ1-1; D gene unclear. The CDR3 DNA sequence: TGTGCCAGCAGCTTGGTGCCGGGCGGCACTGAAGCTTTCTTT. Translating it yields CASSLVPGGTEAFF.